Below, 16 T cell receptor beta chains from the same sample are listed, as sequenced in a study of CD8+ T cells in alopecia areata. Following RNA extraction, reverse transcription yielded cDNA that acted as the sequencing template. Sequencing used immunoSEQ multiplex PCR; TCRdb keeps in-frame clones, though not all of them. The sample gives some 160,000 clones, about two thirds of which show up once; 30% to 45% is in the top ten. Sequencing input: CD8+ T cells sorted from blood. All receptors come from a human donor in good health.

The rearrangement uses TRBV9 and TRBJ2-3; the match to TRBD2 covers 7 bases. Germline trimming cut 0 bases from V and 4 bases from J; bases unmatched to any gene: 8. The V gene's germline CDR1 is SGDLS and CDR2 YYNGEE. The CDR3 loop spans 16 amino acids. CDR3 amino acids: CASSVVSRAGPDTQYF. For the CDR3, the DNA is TGTGCCAGCAGCGTAGTGAGTCGAGCGGGACCAGATACGCAGTATTTT.

This clone was picked up one time. This rearrangement joins TRBV27 to TRBJ2-7; D not certain. Germline V CDR1 and CDR2: MNHEY, SMNVEV (reference sequence). The CDR3 has 12 amino acids. V lost 4 bases to trimming and J lost 3 bases, with 7 bases between them. The CDR3 DNA reads as TGTGCCAGCAGTTCCCTCAACTACGAGCAGTACTTC. Translation: CASSSLNYEQYF.

The rearrangement joins TRBV5-6 to TRBJ2-1; D perhaps matches TRBD2 (6 bases). The V and J ends lost 5 bases and 7 bases respectively, with 28 bases between them. CDR3 length equals 18 residues. In germline, CDR1 is SGHDT, CDR2 YYEEEE. The CDR3 sequence: CASRLYFGGLGTANEQFF. The CDR3 nucleotides read TGTGCCAGCAGGCTCTACTTTGGGGGGTTAGGGACCGCGAATGAGCAGTTCTTC.

This chain uses TRBV5-6 with TRBJ2-7; no clear D gene. CDR1 and CDR2 from the germline V gene are SGHDT and YYEEEE. CDR3 length: 11 residues. V lost 0 bases to trimming and J lost 6 bases, with 4 bases between them. CDR3 loop: CASSLDREQYF. CDR3 nucleotides: TGTGCCAGCAGCTTGGACCGCGAGCAGTACTTC.

The chain couples TRBV11-2 to TRBJ1-2; D unresolved. Trimming removed 1 base from V and 2 bases from J, with 5 bases in between. CDR1 and CDR2 from the germline V gene are SGHAT and FQNNGV. The CDR3 has 13 residues. DNA of the CDR3: TGTGCCAGCAGCTTAGGAGTAAACTATGGCTACACCTTC. Encoded protein: CASSLGVNYGYTF.

The rearrangement links TRBV6-5 to TRBJ2-5; D is possibly TRBD2 (5 bases). Germline CDR1 and CDR2: MNHEY and SVGAGI. Trimming cost V 5 bases and J 5 bases, with 15 bases left between them. The CDR3 totals 14 residues. CDR3 loop: CASSPLGSGETQYF. CDR3 DNA: TGTGCCAGCAGTCCCCTTGGATCGGGGGAGACCCAGTACTTC.

The CDR3 sequence: CAWRGADGSNQPQHF. The DNA of the CDR3 is TGTGCCTGGAGAGGAGCTGACGGAAGCAATCAGCCCCAGCATTTT. The chain couples TRBV30 to TRBJ1-5; unclear D gene. V gave up 3 bases and J gave up 1 base, with 13 bases separating them. In germline, CDR1 is GTSNPN, CDR2 SVGIG (reference sequence). This CDR3 region has 15 residues.

The V call is TRBV7-9, the J call TRBJ2-7; D perhaps matches TRBD2 (5 bases). CDR1 and CDR2 (germline): SEHNR, FQNEAQ (reference sequence). The ends were cut back, 4 bases at V and 7 bases at J, with 20 bases in the middle. The CDR3 is made up of 15 amino acids. The CDR3 sequence is CASSSSEAPSTEQYF. In DNA form, the CDR3 reads TGTGCCAGCAGCTCCTCGGAGGCGCCTTCTACGGAGCAGTACTTC. Full variable domain (outside the CDR3, taken from reference TRBV7-9 and TRBJ2-7): DTGVSQNPRHKITKRGQNVTFRCDPISEHNRLYWYRQTLGQGPEFLTYFQNEAQLEKSRLLSDRFSAERPKGSFSTLEIQRTEQGDSAMYLCASSSSEAPSTEQYFGPGTRLTVT.

J is TRBJ1-2 and V is TRBV29-1; D is uncertain. V was trimmed by 5 bases and J by 5 bases, leaving 9 bases between them. In germline, CDR1 is SQVTM, CDR2 ANQGSEA. The CDR3 runs to 11 residues. DNA of the CDR3: TGCAGCGTTTCGAGCCGATATGGCTACACCTTC. It encodes CSVSSRYGYTF.

V gene TRBV7-9 combines with J gene TRBJ2-7; possibly TRBD1 for D (6 bases). The CDR3 spans 17 residues. V dropped 7 bases and J dropped 2 bases, with 24 bases sitting between them. In germline, CDR1 is SEHNR, CDR2 FQNEAQ (reference sequence). In DNA form, the CDR3 reads TGTGCCAGCACTGACCCTCGGACAGTTCCACCTCCCTACGAGCAGTACTTC. This encodes CASTDPRTVPPPYEQYF.

As concerns this clone: In the same sample, other DNA sequences code for this CDR3. The chain recombines TRBV25-1 with TRBJ2-2, with unresolved D. V lost 4 bases and J 2 bases, leaving 5 bases between the germline ends. Germline V gene sequence: CDR1 MGHDK, CDR2 SYGVNS. This CDR3 contains 13 residues. The CDR3, as DNA: TGTGCCAGCAGTGTGGGCAACACCGGGGAGCTGTTTTTT. It translates to CASSVGNTGELFF.

This clone was recorded only once. The rearrangement links TRBV27 to TRBJ2-5; D is unclear. V lost 5 bases to trimming and J lost 5 bases, with 12 bases between them. The CDR3 is made up of 13 amino acids. Germline V CDR1 and CDR2: MNHEY, SMNVEV (reference sequence). CDR3 residues: CASSPLSFETQYF. CDR3 nucleotide sequence: TGTGCCAGCAGTCCTCTCTCCTTCGAGACCCAGTACTTC.

The genes are TRBV27 and TRBJ2-1; D uncertain. The CDR3 consists of 12 residues. The V gene's germline CDR1 is MNHEY and CDR2 SMNVEV (reference sequence). Deletions cut 8 bases from V and 2 bases from J, with 7 bases between. The CDR3 nucleotides are TGTGCCAGCGGAGACGCCTACAATGAGCAGTTCTTC. It encodes CASGDAYNEQFF.

The genes are TRBV27 and TRBJ1-2; 7 bases line up with TRBD1. Germline CDR1 MNHEY, CDR2 SMNVEV (reference sequence). The CDR3 is 15 residues long. The junction had 6 bases not matched to a gene; V was cut back by 3 bases and J by 2 bases. Written as DNA, the CDR3 is TGTGCCAGCAGTTTGGCGCGACAGGGCAACTATGGCTACACCTTC. Translation: CASSLARQGNYGYTF.

The J gene is TRBJ2-1, the V gene TRBV28, with TRBD1 identical over 9 bases. After removal of 5 bases from V and 7 bases from J, the junction contained 9 bases not matched to a gene. CDR1 is MDHEN and CDR2 is SYDVKM in the germline V gene. This CDR3 comprises 15 residues. CDR3 bases: TGTGCCAGCAGTCCCGGGACAGGGTCCGTTAATGAGCAGTTCTTC. Translating gives CASSPGTGSVNEQFF.

The chain recombines TRBV19 with TRBJ2-7; 7 nucleotides match TRBD1. Germline V lookup: CDR1 LNHDA, CDR2 SQIVND (reference sequence). V shed 1 base and J 0 bases; nucleotides not matched to a gene: 6. This CDR3 spans 16 amino acids. CDR3: CASSIAAGGSSYEQYF. The CDR3 DNA reads TGTGCCAGTAGTATAGCGGCAGGGGGTAGCTCCTACGAGCAGTACTTC.